This record looks at one T cell receptor beta chain sequence and its context. Its antigen is not known. On ten immunoSEQ deep assay plates, unsorted PBMC DNA was sequenced. Profiling relied on immunoSEQ multiplex PCR, and the TCRdb table lists in-frame clones only, not all of them. The sample includes about 490,000 clones, 60% to 85% seen only once; the top ten take 10% to 15%. Donation came from healthy HIV-negative adults that had no recent acute infections or vaccinations. Per the germline V gene, CDR1 is SSHAT and CDR2 is FNYEAQ (reference sequence). CDR3 length: 12 residues. Trimming shortened V by 8 bases and J by 5 bases, and 12 bases separated the two germline ends. The source of the sample is a study of shared clonotypes between healthy human individuals. Findings and caveats of the study: Sampling covered blood only; tissue repertoires likely differ.

The genes are TRBV7-7 and TRBJ2-5; D may be TRBD2 (6 bases). The sequence was collected from a woman aged 40 to 49 in good health. Some clones in this sample may be carry-over from other donors' samples. The specimen sequenced was PBMCs. CDR3 nucleotides: TGTGCCAGCGGGACTGACTGGGAGACCCAGTACTTC. It translates to CASGTDWETQYF. The full variable domain, in which reference TRBV7-7 and TRBJ2-5 provide the parts outside the CDR3, is GAGVSQSPRYKVTKRGQDVTLRCDPISSHATLYWYQQALGQGPEFLTYFNYEAQPDKSGLPSDRFSAERPEGSISTLTIQRTEQRDSAMYRCASGTDWETQYFGPGTRLLVL.